A selection of T cell receptor beta chains follows, all from one sample in a study of blood T cell repertoires in COVID-19. Clones were read by immunoSEQ multiplex PCR, and TCRdb kept only the in-frame ones, dropping some. The profile shows about 76,000 clones, around nine tenths of them singletons. The sequencing sample was made of peripheral blood. Source of these receptors: a human donor in a cohort sampled during active COVID-19. Both conserved end residues are part of each CDR3. Each record gives: clone size, J gene, CDR3 length, V gene, D gene, CDR3 protein, CDR3 DNA. The D gene is left open where the match is weak. The listing skips clone size in some rows; elsewhere it reads once, few, many or a size class.

few,TRBJ2-7,13,TRBV14,TRBD2,CASSRRENYEQYF,TGTGCCAGCAGCCGGCGGGAGAACTACGAGCAGTACTTC
NA,TRBJ2-7,14,TRBV5-1,TRBD1,CASSAGTGPYEQYF,TGCGCCAGCAGCGCCGGGACAGGGCCCTACGAGCAGTACTTC
NA,TRBJ2-1,15,TRBV6-2/TRBV6-3,TRBD2,CASSYSLAGAQGQFF,TGTGCCAGCAGTTACTCCTTAGCGGGGGCCCAGGGGCAGTTCTTC
NA,TRBJ1-6,16,TRBV7-6,NA,CASSLTGSAVNSPLHF,TGTGCCAGCAGCCTTACAGGGTCCGCAGTCAATTCACCCCTCCACTTT
once,TRBJ2-7,13,TRBV19,NA,CASSIGGTYEQYF,TGTGCCAGTAGTATCGGCGGAACCTACGAGCAGTACTTC
NA,TRBJ2-3,14,TRBV2,TRBD1,CASQYDRGLDTQYF,TGTGCCAGCCAATATGACAGGGGGCTAGATACGCAGTATTTT
NA,TRBJ1-2,14,TRBV19,NA,CASRSPGVGFGYTF,TGTGCCAGTCGCAGCCCGGGTGTAGGATTTGGCTACACCTTC
once,TRBJ2-2,13,TRBV5-1,TRBD2,CASSPSGTGELFF,TGCGCCAGCAGCCCTAGCGGAACCGGGGAGCTGTTTTTT
NA,TRBJ2-5,14,TRBV5-6,NA,CASSLYTGTETQYF,TGTGCCAGCAGCTTGTATACGGGTACGGAGACCCAGTACTTC
NA,TRBJ2-5,12,TRBV10-3,TRBD2,CATSGSQETQYF,TGTGCCACCAGCGGGAGCCAAGAGACCCAGTACTTC
NA,TRBJ2-7,13,TRBV28,NA,CASSPPIPYEQYF,TGTGCCAGCAGTCCTCCTATTCCCTACGAGCAGTACTTC
NA,TRBJ2-1,19,TRBV7-9,TRBD2,CASSLASSGLAGIYNEQFF,TGTGCCAGCAGCTTAGCATCGTCGGGACTAGCGGGAATTTACAATGAGCAGTTCTTC
NA,TRBJ2-5,17,TRBV9,TRBD2,CASSGAQGLAGTETQYF,TGTGCCAGCAGCGGAGCCCAGGGACTAGCGGGAACAGAGACCCAGTACTTC
NA,TRBJ1-3,16,TRBV18,TRBD1,CASSRTRDRGMNTIYF,TGTGCCAGCTCACGAACCCGGGACAGGGGGATGAACACCATATATTTT
NA,TRBJ1-5,15,TRBV4-3,NA,CASSQVPGDGQPQHF,TGCGCCAGCAGCCAAGTCCCAGGGGACGGTCAGCCCCAGCATTTT
once,TRBJ2-7,14,TRBV5-1,TRBD1,CASSPDREDYEQYF,TGCGCCAGCAGCCCGGACAGGGAAGACTACGAGCAGTACTTC
NA,TRBJ2-1,17,TRBV2,TRBD2,CASSAHRLAGGPNEQFF,TGTGCCAGCAGTGCCCACCGACTAGCGGGGGGCCCCAATGAGCAGTTCTTC
NA,TRBJ1-1,13,TRBV12-5,NA,CASGLVGGAEAFF,TGTGCTAGTGGTTTGGTAGGGGGGGCTGAAGCTTTCTTT
NA,TRBJ2-3,14,TRBV14,NA,CASSQAGSTDTQYF,TGTGCCAGCAGCCAAGCAGGAAGCACAGATACGCAGTATTTT
NA,TRBJ2-2,14,TRBV15,NA,CATSGGAYTGELFF,TGTGCCACCAGCGGGGGCGCCTACACCGGGGAGCTGTTTTTT
NA,TRBJ1-1,13,TRBV19,NA,CASSMVADTEAFF,TGTGCCAGTAGTATGGTGGCAGATACTGAAGCTTTCTTT
few,TRBJ2-1,17,TRBV19,TRBD2,CASWGLAGGSSYNEQFF,TGTGCCAGCTGGGGACTAGCGGGGGGTAGCTCCTACAATGAGCAGTTCTTC
NA,TRBJ2-1,17,TRBV7-3,NA,CASSLRPSVNPGDEQFF,TGTGCCAGCAGCTTAAGACCTAGCGTAAACCCAGGCGATGAGCAGTTCTTC
NA,TRBJ2-5,14,TRBV15,TRBD1,CATSRTGTEETQYF,TGTGCCACCAGTCGGACAGGGACCGAAGAGACCCAGTACTTC
NA,TRBJ2-3,18,TRBV3-1/TRBV3-2,NA,CASTNPSRKAERTDTQYF,TGTGCCAGCACCAACCCCTCACGGAAAGCGGAGCGCACAGATACGCAGTATTTT
NA,TRBJ2-7,13,TRBV12-5,TRBD1,CASAGGSAYEQYF,TGTGCTAGTGCAGGGGGCTCTGCCTACGAGCAGTACTTC
NA,TRBJ2-3,16,TRBV5-1,TRBD2,CASSLGLATDTDTQYF,TGCGCCAGCAGCTTGGGACTAGCGACAGACACAGATACGCAGTATTTT
NA,TRBJ1-6,15,TRBV7-3,TRBD1,CASSLGGTGRSPLHF,TGTGCCAGCAGCCTAGGAGGGACAGGGCGATCACCCCTCCACTTT
NA,TRBJ1-4,15,TRBV9,TRBD1,CASSIGQGRDEKLFF,TGTGCCAGCAGCATAGGACAGGGCAGAGATGAAAAACTGTTTTTT
few,TRBJ1-1,16,TRBV6-2/TRBV6-3,NA,CASSYYAEEPASEAFF,TGTGCCAGCAGTTACTATGCGGAAGAGCCTGCCTCTGAAGCTTTCTTT
NA,TRBJ2-4,14,TRBV9,TRBD2,CASSRGGDKNIQYF,TGTGCCAGCAGTCGGGGGGGTGACAAAAACATTCAGTACTTC
NA,TRBJ2-3,15,TRBV6-5,TRBD2,CASSQTSGSINTQYF,TGTGCCAGCAGTCAGACTAGCGGGAGTATAAATACGCAGTATTTT
NA,TRBJ2-7,15,TRBV28,NA,CASSFLLLHSYEQYF,TGTGCCAGCAGTTTTCTCCTACTCCACTCCTACGAGCAGTACTTC
few,TRBJ2-7,11,TRBV6-2/TRBV6-3,NA,CASSFDNEQYF,TGTGCCAGCAGTTTCGACAACGAGCAGTACTTC
NA,TRBJ2-3,15,TRBV2,NA,CASSEEAMSTDTQYF,TGTGCCAGCAGTGAAGAAGCGATGAGCACAGATACGCAGTATTTT
NA,TRBJ1-1,21,TRBV4-1,TRBD1,CASSQLLGQGFQPLLNTEAFF,TGCGCCAGCAGCCAACTGCTGGGACAGGGGTTCCAGCCCTTATTAAACACTGAAGCTTTCTTT
NA,TRBJ1-2,17,TRBV24-1,TRBD1,CATSEGGQGTANYGYTF,TGTGCCACCAGTGAGGGGGGACAGGGGACTGCTAACTATGGCTACACCTTC
NA,TRBJ1-1,13,TRBV29-1,NA,CSVAPSMNTEAFF,TGCAGCGTCGCCCCCAGTATGAACACTGAAGCTTTCTTT
NA,TRBJ1-5,18,TRBV14,TRBD1,CASSRGTGFKTTGQPQHF,TGTGCCAGCAGCCGGGGGACAGGGTTTAAGACCACGGGTCAGCCCCAGCATTTT
once,TRBJ2-7,14,TRBV28,TRBD1,CASIPGTGLDEQYF,TGTGCCAGCATTCCCGGGACAGGGCTGGACGAGCAGTACTTC
NA,TRBJ1-1,17,TRBV4-1,TRBD1,CASSAPGWTGRNTEAFF,TGCGCCAGCAGCGCGCCCGGGTGGACAGGTCGGAACACTGAAGCTTTCTTT
NA,TRBJ1-3,16,TRBV5-4,TRBD1,CASSRAKQGAGNTIYF,TGTGCCAGCAGCCGAGCCAAGCAGGGGGCTGGAAACACCATATATTTT
NA,TRBJ1-3,16,TRBV2,NA,CASKLSRDTDGNTIYF,TGTGCCAGCAAGCTTAGCCGGGACACCGATGGAAACACCATATATTTT
NA,TRBJ2-3,13,TRBV29-1,NA,CSARALSSDTQYF,TGCAGCGCCCGTGCGTTGTCGTCAGATACGCAGTATTTT
NA,TRBJ2-1,20,TRBV27,TRBD2,CASSLIPGLAGAWDYNEQFF,TGTGCCAGCAGTCTTATCCCGGGTCTAGCGGGAGCTTGGGACTACAATGAGCAGTTCTTC
NA,TRBJ2-1,15,TRBV4-2,TRBD2,CASSQGAGVRNEQFF,TGTGCCAGCAGCCAAGGAGCGGGAGTACGGAATGAGCAGTTCTTC
NA,TRBJ1-5,16,TRBV10-3,NA,CAISDSKGDSNQPQHF,TGTGCCATCAGTGACTCGAAGGGGGATAGCAATCAGCCCCAGCATTTT
NA,TRBJ2-4,13,TRBV12-3/TRBV12-4,NA,CASSRGLGDIQYF,TGTGCCAGCAGTAGAGGGTTGGGAGACATTCAGTACTTC
NA,TRBJ1-2,13,TRBV29-1,TRBD1,CSAGTGDMGGYTF,TGCAGCGCTGGGACAGGGGATATGGGTGGCTACACCTTC
NA,TRBJ2-1,14,TRBV28,NA,CAGSGRLSIDEQFF,TGTGCCGGTTCGGGTAGACTTAGTATAGATGAGCAGTTCTTC
NA,TRBJ2-7,13,TRBV10-3,NA,CAISELLAVEQYF,TGTGCCATCAGTGAGTTACTAGCTGTCGAGCAGTACTTC
NA,TRBJ2-7,16,TRBV3-1/TRBV3-2,TRBD2,CASSQNLAGGLSQQYF,TGTGCCAGCAGCCAGAACTTAGCGGGAGGTCTCTCCCAGCAGTACTTC
NA,TRBJ2-4,14,TRBV5-4,TRBD1,CASSPGQGGNIQYF,TGTGCCAGCAGCCCGGGACAGGGGGGAAACATTCAGTACTTC